Presented here are 6 T cell receptor beta chains from one specimen sequenced in a study of blood T cell repertoires in COVID-19. Assay used: immunoSEQ multiplex PCR; TCRdb lists only in-frame clones, some missing. The table has 95,000 to 120,000 clones, about nine tenths seen once. The material sequenced was peripheral blood. All receptors come from a human donor in a cohort sampled during active COVID-19.

This chain links TRBV7-2 with TRBJ1-2; 10 bases match TRBD1. Germline V gene lookup returns CDR1 SGHTA and CDR2 FQGNSA. V dropped 3 bases and J dropped 7; count of bases not matched to a gene: 8. This CDR3 contains 15 residues. Written as DNA, the CDR3 is TGTGCCAGCAGCTTCCGCGGACAGGGGGTCGGTGGCTACACCTTC. Translated, it gives CASSFRGQGVGGYTF. Based on the CDR3 plus reference TRBV7-2 and TRBJ1-2, the full variable domain is GAGVSQSPSNKVTEKGKDVELRCDPISGHTALYWYRQSLGQGLEFLIYFQGNSAPDKSGLPSDRFSAERTGGSVSTLTIQRTQQEDSAVYLCASSFRGQGVGGYTFGSGTRLTVV.

This chain links TRBV6-6 with TRBJ1-4; TRBD1 matches 7 bases. V shed 4 bases and J 3 bases; nucleotides not matched to a gene: 5. The CDR3 sequence is 15 residues long. Germline V gives CDR1 MNHNY, CDR2 SVGAGI (reference sequence). The CDR3 loop is CASSSPGTANEKLFF. CDR3 nucleotides: TGTGCCAGCAGTTCGCCCGGGACAGCTAATGAAAAACTGTTTTTT.

Details on this clone: The junction does not match germline at one end; this may be a read error. The chain has TRBV7-7 and TRBJ2-5; 8 bases are shared with TRBD2. The CDR3 length is 15 residues. Per germline, CDR1 SSHAT and CDR2 FNYEAQ (reference sequence). In DNA form, the CDR3 reads TGTGCTAGCAGCTTGAGACTAGCGACGGTCGAGACCCAGTACTTC. Its translation: CASSLRLATVETQYF.

The rearrangement links TRBV7-6 to TRBJ1-5, with no clear D. Per germline, CDR1 SGHVS and CDR2 FNYEAQ. Trimming shortened V by 1 base and J by 0 bases, and 7 bases separated the two germline ends. The CDR3 contains 15 residues. As DNA, the CDR3 is TGTGCCAGCAGCTTAGGGAGATTTAGCAATCAGCCCCAGCATTTT. Protein product: CASSLGRFSNQPQHF.

This chain joins TRBV6-6 and TRBJ1-1, with 9 bases matching TRBD1. The CDR3 contains 15 residues. Germline V gene lookup returns CDR1 MNHNY and CDR2 SVGAGI (reference sequence). V trimming: 0 bases; J trimming: 8 bases; junction bases outside the gene matches: 7. The CDR3 DNA is TGTGCCAGCAGTTACTCGAACAAAGGGACAGGGGAAGCTTTCTTT. It translates to CASSYSNKGTGEAFF.

V usage is TRBV5-1 and J usage is TRBJ1-6; 8 nucleotides match TRBD1. The CDR3 extends over 14 amino acids. J lost 8 bases, V lost 4 bases, and 5 bases had no gene match. Germline values: CDR1 SGHRS, CDR2 YFSETQ. Here the CDR3 DNA reads TGCGCCAGCAGCCAGGACAGGGAGCATTCACCCCTCCACTTT. It yields the protein CASSQDREHSPLHF.